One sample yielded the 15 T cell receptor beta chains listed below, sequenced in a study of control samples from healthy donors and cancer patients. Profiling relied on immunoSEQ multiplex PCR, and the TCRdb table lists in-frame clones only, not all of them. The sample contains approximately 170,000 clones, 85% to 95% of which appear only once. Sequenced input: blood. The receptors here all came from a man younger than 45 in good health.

CDR3 sequence (DNA): TGTGCCAGCAGCCAAGATCCGAGAGATACGCAGTATTTT. Translating it yields CASSQDPRDTQYF. The chain is built from TRBV14 and TRBJ2-3; the D is unclear. V was shortened by 0 bases and J by 5 bases, with 6 bases between the two germline ends. Germline V gene lookup returns CDR1 SGHDN and CDR2 FVKESK. CDR3 length: 13 amino acids.

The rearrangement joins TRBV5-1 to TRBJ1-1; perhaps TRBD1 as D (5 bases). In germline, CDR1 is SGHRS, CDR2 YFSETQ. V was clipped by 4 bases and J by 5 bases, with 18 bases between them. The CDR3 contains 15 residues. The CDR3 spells CASSGGRGGGTEAFF. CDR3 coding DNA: TGCGCCAGCAGCGGGGGTAGGGGTGGTGGGACTGAAGCTTTCTTT.

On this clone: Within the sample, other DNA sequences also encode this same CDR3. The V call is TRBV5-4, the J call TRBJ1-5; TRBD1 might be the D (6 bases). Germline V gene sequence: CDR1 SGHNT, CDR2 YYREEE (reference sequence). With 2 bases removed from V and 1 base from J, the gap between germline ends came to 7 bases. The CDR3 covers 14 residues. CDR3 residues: CASSLQGSNQPQHF. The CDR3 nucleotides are TGTGCCAGCAGCTTACAGGGAAGCAATCAGCCCCAGCATTTT.

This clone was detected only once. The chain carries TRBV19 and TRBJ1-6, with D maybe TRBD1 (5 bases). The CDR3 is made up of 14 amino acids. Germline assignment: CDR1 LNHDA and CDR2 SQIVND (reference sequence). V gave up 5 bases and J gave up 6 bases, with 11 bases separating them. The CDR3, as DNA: TGTGCCAGTAGTGGGGGGAGAGGTAATTCACCCCTCCACTTT. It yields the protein CASSGGRGNSPLHF.

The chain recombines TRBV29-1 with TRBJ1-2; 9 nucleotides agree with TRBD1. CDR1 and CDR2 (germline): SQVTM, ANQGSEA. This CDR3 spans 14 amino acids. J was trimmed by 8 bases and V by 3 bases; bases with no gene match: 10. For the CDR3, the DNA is TGCAGCGTTGAGAACAGGGGGCGCGCAGGGGGCTACACCTTC. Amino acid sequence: CSVENRGRAGGYTF.

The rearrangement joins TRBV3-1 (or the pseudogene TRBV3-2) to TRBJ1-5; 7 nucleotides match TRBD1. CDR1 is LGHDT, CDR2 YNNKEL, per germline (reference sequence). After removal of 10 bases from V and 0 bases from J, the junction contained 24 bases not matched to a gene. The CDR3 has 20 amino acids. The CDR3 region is CAILPGTDRWEQYSNQPQHF. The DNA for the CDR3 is TGTGCCATCCTTCCCGGGACAGATAGATGGGAACAATATAGCAATCAGCCCCAGCATTTT.

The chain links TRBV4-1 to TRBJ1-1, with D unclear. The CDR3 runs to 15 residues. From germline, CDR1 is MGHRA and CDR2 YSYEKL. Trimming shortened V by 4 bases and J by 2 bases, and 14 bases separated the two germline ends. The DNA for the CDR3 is TGCGCCAGCAGCCCGCGCCCTTTAAGAAACACTGAAGCTTTCTTT. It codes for CASSPRPLRNTEAFF.

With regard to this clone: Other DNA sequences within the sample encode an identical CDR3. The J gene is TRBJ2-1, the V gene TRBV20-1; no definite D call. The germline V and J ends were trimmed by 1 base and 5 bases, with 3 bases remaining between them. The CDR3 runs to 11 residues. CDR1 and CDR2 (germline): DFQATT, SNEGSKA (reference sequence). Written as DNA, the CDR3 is TGCAGTGCTAGAGGAGACAATGAGCAGTTCTTC. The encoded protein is CSARGDNEQFF.

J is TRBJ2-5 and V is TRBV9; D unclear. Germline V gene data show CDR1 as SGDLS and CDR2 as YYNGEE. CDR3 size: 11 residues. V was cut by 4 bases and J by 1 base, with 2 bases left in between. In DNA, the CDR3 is TGTGCCAGCAGCTCCCAAGAGACCCAGTACTTC. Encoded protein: CASSSQETQYF.

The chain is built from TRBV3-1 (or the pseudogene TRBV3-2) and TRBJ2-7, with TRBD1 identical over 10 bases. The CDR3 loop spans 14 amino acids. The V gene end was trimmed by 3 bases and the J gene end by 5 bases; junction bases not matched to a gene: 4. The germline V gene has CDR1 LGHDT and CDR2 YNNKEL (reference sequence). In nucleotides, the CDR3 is TGTGCCAGCAGCCAGACGACAGGGGGCGACGAGCAGTACTTC. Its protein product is CASSQTTGGDEQYF.

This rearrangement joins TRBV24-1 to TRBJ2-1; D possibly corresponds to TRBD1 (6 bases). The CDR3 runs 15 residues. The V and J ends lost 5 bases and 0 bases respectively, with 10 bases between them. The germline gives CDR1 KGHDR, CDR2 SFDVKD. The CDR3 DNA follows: TGTGCCACCAGTGCTGTGGACAGCTCCTACAATGAGCAGTTCTTC. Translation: CATSAVDSSYNEQFF.

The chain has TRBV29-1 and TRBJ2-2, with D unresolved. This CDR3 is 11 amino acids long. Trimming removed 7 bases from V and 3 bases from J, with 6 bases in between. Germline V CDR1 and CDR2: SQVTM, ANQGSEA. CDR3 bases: TGCAGCGCAGGAGACACCGGGGAGCTGTTTTTT. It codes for CSAGDTGELFF.

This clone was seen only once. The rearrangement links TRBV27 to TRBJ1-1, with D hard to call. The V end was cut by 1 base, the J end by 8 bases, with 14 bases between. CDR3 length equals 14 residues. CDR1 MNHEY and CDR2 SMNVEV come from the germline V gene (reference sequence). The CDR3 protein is CASSLYGVTREAFF. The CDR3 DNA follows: TGTGCCAGCAGTTTATACGGAGTGACCAGAGAAGCTTTCTTT.

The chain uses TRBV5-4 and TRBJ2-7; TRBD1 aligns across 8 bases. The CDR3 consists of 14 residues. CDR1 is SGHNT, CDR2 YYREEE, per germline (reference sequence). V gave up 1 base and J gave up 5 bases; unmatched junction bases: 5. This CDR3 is CASSLNRGKNEQYF. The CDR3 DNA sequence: TGTGCCAGCAGCTTGAACAGGGGGAAAAACGAGCAGTACTTC.

The CDR3 region has the DNA TGTGCCAGCAGCCAAGGAAGCCCCATTCCGACAGGGCCCCCGTCCCGGGAGACCCAGTACTTC. Translating gives CASSQGSPIPTGPPSRETQYF. The chain has TRBV3-1 (or the pseudogene TRBV3-2) and TRBJ2-5; 7 bases map to TRBD1. The CDR3 is 21 amino acids. The V gene end was trimmed by 1 base and the J gene end by 5 bases; junction bases not matched to a gene: 25. Germline V gene lookup returns CDR1 LGHDT and CDR2 YNNKEL (reference sequence).